This T cell receptor beta chain comes out of a study of T cells after yellow fever vaccination. As for the study in general: Fractions of low cell number were prepared using SMART-Seq v4 Ultra Low Input.

On this clonotype: Its antigen is unidentified.

Germline CDR1 is KGHSY and CDR2 is FQNENV. This CDR3 spans 13 amino acids. V shed 4 bases and J 7 bases; nucleotides not matched to a gene: 4. Study findings and constraints: Only a minor proportion of clonotypes was detected across both CD4 and CD8 compartments.

TCRdb re-called the 5' RACE reads through MiXCR, storing one row per CDR3 protein. The sample shows fewer than 450,000 distinct CDR3 sequences, around 10% of them seen only once. The input for sequencing was PBMCs, taken on the day of the first yellow fever vaccination. The origin of this receptor is a man younger than 35 who received the YFV17D yellow fever vaccine. This chain uses TRBV16 with TRBJ1-5; 7 bases align to TRBD1. In DNA, the CDR3 is TGTGCCAGCAGCCCGGACAGGATGCAGCCCCAGCATTTT. Protein: CASSPDRMQPQHF.